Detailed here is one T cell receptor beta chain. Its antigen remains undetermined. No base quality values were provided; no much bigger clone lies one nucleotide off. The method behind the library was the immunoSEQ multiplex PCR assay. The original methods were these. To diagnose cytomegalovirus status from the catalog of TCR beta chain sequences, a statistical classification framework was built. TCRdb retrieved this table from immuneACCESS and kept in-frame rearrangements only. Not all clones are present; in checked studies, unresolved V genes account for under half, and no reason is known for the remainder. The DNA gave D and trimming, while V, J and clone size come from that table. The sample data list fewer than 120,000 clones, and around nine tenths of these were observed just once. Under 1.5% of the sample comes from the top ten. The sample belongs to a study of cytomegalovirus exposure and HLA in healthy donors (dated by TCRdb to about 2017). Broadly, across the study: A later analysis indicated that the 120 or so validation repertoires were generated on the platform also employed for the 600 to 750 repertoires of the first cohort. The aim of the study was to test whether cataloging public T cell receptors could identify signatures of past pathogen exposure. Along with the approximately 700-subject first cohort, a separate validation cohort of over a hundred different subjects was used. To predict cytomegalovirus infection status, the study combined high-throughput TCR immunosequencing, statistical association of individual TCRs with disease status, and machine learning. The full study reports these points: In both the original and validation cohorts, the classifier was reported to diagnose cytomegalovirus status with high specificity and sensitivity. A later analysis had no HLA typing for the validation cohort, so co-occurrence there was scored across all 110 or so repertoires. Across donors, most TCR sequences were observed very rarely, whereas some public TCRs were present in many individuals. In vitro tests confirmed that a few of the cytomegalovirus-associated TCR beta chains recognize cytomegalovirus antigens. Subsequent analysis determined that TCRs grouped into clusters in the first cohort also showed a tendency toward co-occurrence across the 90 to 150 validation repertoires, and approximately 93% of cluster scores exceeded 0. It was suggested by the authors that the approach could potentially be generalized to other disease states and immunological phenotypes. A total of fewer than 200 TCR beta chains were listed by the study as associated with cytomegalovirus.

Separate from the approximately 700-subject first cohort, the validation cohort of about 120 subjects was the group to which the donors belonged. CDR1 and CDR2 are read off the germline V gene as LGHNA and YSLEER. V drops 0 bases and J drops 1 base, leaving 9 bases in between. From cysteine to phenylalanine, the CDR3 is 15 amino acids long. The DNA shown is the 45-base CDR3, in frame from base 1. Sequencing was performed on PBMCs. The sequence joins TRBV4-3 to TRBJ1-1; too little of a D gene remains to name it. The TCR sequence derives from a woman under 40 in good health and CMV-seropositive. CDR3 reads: CASSQDARWNTEAFF. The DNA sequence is TGCGCCAGCAGCCAAGACGCCCGGTGGAACACTGAAGCTTTCTTT.